The 21 T cell receptor beta chains listed next were all sequenced from one sample in a study of cytomegalovirus exposure and HLA in healthy donors. PCR amplification relied on 60 Vbeta primers (plus 13 Jbeta primers). Profiling relied on immunoSEQ multiplex PCR, and the TCRdb table lists in-frame clones only, not all of them. The table lists around 160,000 clones, around 63% of them singletons. What was sequenced was PBMCs. The receptors come from a woman under 30 in good health and CMV-seropositive.

The genes are TRBV25-1 and TRBJ2-7; D not resolved. Trimming took off 6 bases at V and 4 bases at J, with 13 bases between the two ends. The CDR3 sequence is 13 residues long. In germline, CDR1 is MGHDK, CDR2 SYGVNS. The DNA of the CDR3 is TGTGCCAGCAGCGAAGGTAGAGGATACGAGCAGTACTTC. Protein product: CASSEGRGYEQYF.

This clone has a handful of counts. The rearrangement links TRBV27 to TRBJ2-7; a weak D match, TRBD2 (6 bases). Trimming cost V 7 bases and J 4 bases, with 17 bases left between them. This CDR3 region has 14 residues. Germline loops: CDR1 MNHEY, CDR2 SMNVEV (reference sequence). The CDR3 protein is CASNPRGLGYEQYF. The CDR3 DNA reads TGTGCCAGCAACCCTCGGGGACTGGGGTACGAGCAGTACTTC.

The chain is built from TRBV5-4 and TRBJ2-1; D unresolved. Per the germline V gene, CDR1 is SGHNT and CDR2 is YYREEE (reference sequence). The CDR3 runs 13 residues. Trimming pared 4 bases from V and 10 bases from J, leaving 15 bases between. The CDR3 spells CASSRGATREQFF. CDR3 DNA sequence: TGTGCCAGCAGCCGAGGAGCCACCCGGGAGCAGTTCTTC.

Concerning this clone itself: At one boundary the junction diverges from the germline segment, which might be a read error. The chain couples TRBV29-1 to TRBJ1-1, with 7 bases aligning to TRBD1. CDR3 length: 13 residues. Germline values: CDR1 SQVTM, CDR2 ANQGSEA. The CDR3: CSGEQGSSTEAFF. In DNA form, the CDR3 reads TGCAGCGGTGAACAGGGGTCGTCCACTGAAGCTTTCTTT.

The chain employs TRBV13 and TRBJ2-6; the D gene is possibly TRBD2 (5 bases). The CDR3 has 16 residues. V gave up 6 bases and J gave up 1 base, with 13 bases separating them. CDR1 and CDR2 (germline): PRHDT, FYEKMQ (reference sequence). CDR3 sequence reads: CASRSFSGSGANVLTF. The CDR3 DNA is TGTGCCAGCAGATCATTTTCGGGATCTGGGGCCAACGTCCTGACTTTC. The variable domain in full, with the rest retrieved from reference TRBV13 and TRBJ2-6, is AAGVIQSPRHLIKEKRETATLKCYPIPRHDTVYWYQQGPGQDPQFLISFYEKMQSDKGSIPDRFSAQQFSDYHSELNMSSLELGDSALYFCASRSFSGSGANVLTFGAGSRLTVL.

This sequence joins TRBV15 and TRBJ2-3; TRBD2 agrees at 7 bases. Germline assignment: CDR1 LNHNV and CDR2 YYDKDF (reference sequence). Trimming cost V 5 bases and J 2 bases; bases outside gene matches: 13. This CDR3 is built from 17 residues. CDR3 sequence (DNA): TGTGCCACCAGCGCTTATTTTGGCGGGGGAGACACAGATACGCAGTATTTT. Translated: CATSAYFGGGDTDTQYF.

Only a few counts were recorded for this clone. The J gene is TRBJ1-2, the V gene TRBV6-1; no clear D. Trimming cost V 0 bases and J 4 bases, with 18 bases left between them. The CDR3 sequence is 17 residues long. Germline CDR1 is MNHNS and CDR2 is SASEGT. The CDR3: CASSEALVPDLLYGYTF. The CDR3 coding sequence is TGTGCCAGCAGTGAAGCGCTGGTCCCAGACTTGCTCTATGGCTACACCTTC.

This sequence joins TRBV2 and TRBJ1-1, with 8 bases lining up with TRBD1. From germline, CDR1 is SNHLY and CDR2 FYNNEI. The CDR3 loop spans 15 amino acids. V lost 7 bases, J lost 6 bases, and 13 bases stayed unmatched. The CDR3 bases are TGTGCCAGCACGACACAGGGGGTGATATGGGCTGAAGCTTTCTTT. Translating gives CASTTQGVIWAEAFF. Full variable domain (rest looked up from reference TRBV2 and TRBJ1-1): EPEVTQTPSHQVTQMGQEVILRCVPISNHLYFYWYRQILGQKVEFLVSFYNNEISEKSEIFDDQFSVERPDGSNFTLKIRSTKLEDSAMYFCASTTQGVIWAEAFFGQGTRLTVV.

The V call is TRBV5-1, the J call TRBJ1-4; no reliable D call. Per the germline V gene, CDR1 is SGHRS and CDR2 is YFSETQ. The CDR3 covers 14 residues. V shed 1 base and J shed 5 bases, with 9 bases lying between them. The CDR3 DNA is TGCGCCAGCAGCTTGTCAGTGGAGAATGAAAAACTGTTTTTT. Its translation is CASSLSVENEKLFF.

The gene calls are TRBV4-1 and TRBJ2-7; maybe TRBD2 (5 bases). The CDR3 has 15 amino acids. Germline V gene lookup returns CDR1 MGHRA and CDR2 YSYEKL. V was shortened by 0 bases and J by 3 bases, with 12 bases between the two germline ends. The CDR3: CASSQDPGIIYEQYF. The CDR3 DNA reads TGCGCCAGCAGCCAAGATCCCGGGATCATCTACGAGCAGTACTTC.

CDR3 amino acids: CASSPRSQETQYF. CDR3 nucleotide sequence: TGTGCCAGCTCACCCAGAAGCCAAGAGACCCAGTACTTC. V is TRBV18 and J is TRBJ2-5; D not resolved. V lost 3 bases to trimming and J lost 1 base, with 6 bases between them. In germline, CDR1 is KGHSH, CDR2 LQKENI. The CDR3 sequence is 13 residues long.

This clone was picked up a small number of times. The V call is TRBV30, the J call TRBJ2-5; TRBD2 agrees at 10 bases. This CDR3 has 17 residues. J gave up 2 bases and V 4 bases, and 13 bases lay outside the gene matches. Per germline, CDR1 GTSNPN and CDR2 SVGIG (reference sequence). The CDR3 nucleotides read TGTGCCTGGATAGGACTAGCGGCCCAGGGGCCTCAAGAGACCCAGTACTTC. Amino acids: CAWIGLAAQGPQETQYF.

This chain uses TRBV15 with TRBJ2-1; D is perhaps TRBD2 (5 bases). CDR1 LNHNV and CDR2 YYDKDF come from the germline V gene (reference sequence). The CDR3 is 15 amino acids. The ends were cut back, 1 base at V and 0 bases at J, with 7 bases in the middle. CDR3 in amino acids: CATSRAGSSYNEQFF. CDR3 bases: TGTGCCACCAGCAGAGCTGGGAGCTCCTACAATGAGCAGTTCTTC.

V usage is TRBV27 and J usage is TRBJ2-1; TRBD2 might be the D (6 bases). The V gene lost 7 bases and the J gene lost 1 base, with 11 bases spanning the gap. The V gene's germline CDR1 is MNHEY and CDR2 SMNVEV (reference sequence). This CDR3 has 14 residues. This chain's CDR3 is CASTWRGSYNEQFF. CDR3 in DNA: TGTGCCAGCACCTGGAGGGGTTCCTACAATGAGCAGTTCTTC.

J is TRBJ1-1 and V is TRBV27, with TRBD1 as a possible D gene (6 bases). Germline V gene sequence: CDR1 MNHEY, CDR2 SMNVEV (reference sequence). This CDR3 comprises 13 residues. V dropped 6 bases and J dropped 8 bases, with 16 bases sitting between them. The CDR3 DNA follows: TGTGCCAGCAGCCAAAAGGGGGGGAGGGAAGCTTTCTTT. This codes for CASSQKGGREAFF.

V usage is TRBV18 and J usage is TRBJ1-5, with 11 bases fitting TRBD1. There are 16 residues in the CDR3. The J segment lost 2 bases and the V segment lost 3 bases, leaving 3 bases of the junction unmatched. CDR1 and CDR2 (germline): KGHSH, LQKENI. The CDR3 DNA is TGTGCCAGCTCACCCACGGGACAGGGGGGCAATCAGCCCCAGCATTTT. Translated: CASSPTGQGGNQPQHF.

The rearrangement joins TRBV29-1 to TRBJ1-2; 7 nucleotides agree with TRBD1. V lost 4 bases and J lost 7; bases outside the gene matches: 6. In germline, CDR1 is SQVTM, CDR2 ANQGSEA. The CDR3 covers 12 residues. CDR3 sequence: CSVGSGGTGYTF. The CDR3 nucleotides are TGCAGCGTTGGTTCAGGGGGTACTGGCTACACCTTC.

CDR3 protein: CASSQEGGIKILNYGYTF. The CDR3 DNA sequence: TGCGCCAGCAGCCAAGAAGGGGGAATCAAGATCTTAAACTATGGCTACACCTTC. The chain carries TRBV4-1 and TRBJ1-2; D is possibly TRBD1 (6 bases). Germline V gene sequence: CDR1 MGHRA, CDR2 YSYEKL. The ends were cut back, 0 bases at V and 2 bases at J, with 19 bases in the middle. This CDR3 is built from 18 residues.

The chain uses TRBV28 and TRBJ1-2; D unresolved. The CDR3 runs to 13 residues. CDR1 is MDHEN, CDR2 SYDVKM, per germline. V was trimmed by 5 bases and J by 7 bases, leaving 14 bases between them. The CDR3 protein is CASSTGDYSGYTF. CDR3 DNA: TGTGCCAGCAGTACCGGGGATTACAGTGGCTACACCTTC.

This clone was counted between two and nine times. The chain employs TRBV7-3 and TRBJ2-1, with D possibly being TRBD2 (6 bases). Deletions cut 5 bases from V and 2 bases from J, with 10 bases between. Germline V lookup: CDR1 SGHTA, CDR2 FQGTGA. CDR3 size: 14 residues. The CDR3 DNA reads as TGTGCCAGCAGCCGGGACTTTCCCTACAATGAGCAGTTCTTC. It codes for CASSRDFPYNEQFF.

This clone was recorded a few times. The CDR3 region is CASRPPGNQAGGYTF. Here the CDR3 DNA reads TGTGCCAGCCGCCCACCGGGGAATCAGGCGGGGGGCTACACCTTC. V gene TRBV9 combines with J gene TRBJ1-2; D remains ambiguous. V shed 7 bases and J shed 8 bases, with 24 bases lying between them. Germline lookup yields CDR1 SGDLS and CDR2 YYNGEE. CDR3 length: 15 residues.